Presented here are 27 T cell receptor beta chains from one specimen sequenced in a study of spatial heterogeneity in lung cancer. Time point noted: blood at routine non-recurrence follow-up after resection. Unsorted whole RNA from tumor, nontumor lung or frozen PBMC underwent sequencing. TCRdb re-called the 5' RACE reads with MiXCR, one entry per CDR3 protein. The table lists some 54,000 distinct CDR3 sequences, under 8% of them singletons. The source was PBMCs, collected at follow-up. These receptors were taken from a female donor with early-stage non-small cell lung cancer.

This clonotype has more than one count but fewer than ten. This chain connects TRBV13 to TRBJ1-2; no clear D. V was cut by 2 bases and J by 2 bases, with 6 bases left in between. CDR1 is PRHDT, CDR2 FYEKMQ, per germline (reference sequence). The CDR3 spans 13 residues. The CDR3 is CASSLQKNYGYTF. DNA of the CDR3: TGTGCCAGCAGCTTACAGAAGAACTATGGCTACACCTTC.

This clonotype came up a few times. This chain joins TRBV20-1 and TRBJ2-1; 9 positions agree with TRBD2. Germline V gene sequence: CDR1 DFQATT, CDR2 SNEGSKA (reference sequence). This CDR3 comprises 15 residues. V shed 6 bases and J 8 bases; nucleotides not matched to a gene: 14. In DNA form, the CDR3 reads TGCAGTGCCAACCCCCTTGGCGGGGGGGCCTATGAGCAGTTCTTC. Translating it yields CSANPLGGGAYEQFF.

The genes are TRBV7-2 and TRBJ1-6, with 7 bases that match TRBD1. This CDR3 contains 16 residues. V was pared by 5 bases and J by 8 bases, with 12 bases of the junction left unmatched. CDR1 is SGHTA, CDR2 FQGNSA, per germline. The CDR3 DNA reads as TGTGCCAGCAGCATTCCGGGACAGCCCTGGGATTCACCCCTCCACTTT. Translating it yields CASSIPGQPWDSPLHF.

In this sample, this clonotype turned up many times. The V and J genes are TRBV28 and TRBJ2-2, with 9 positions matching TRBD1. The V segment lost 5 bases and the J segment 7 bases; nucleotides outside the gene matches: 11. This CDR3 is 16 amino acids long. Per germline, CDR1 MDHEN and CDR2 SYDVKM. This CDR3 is CASSQPGQGPYGELFF. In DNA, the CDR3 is TGTGCCAGCAGTCAACCGGGACAGGGACCATACGGGGAGCTGTTTTTT.

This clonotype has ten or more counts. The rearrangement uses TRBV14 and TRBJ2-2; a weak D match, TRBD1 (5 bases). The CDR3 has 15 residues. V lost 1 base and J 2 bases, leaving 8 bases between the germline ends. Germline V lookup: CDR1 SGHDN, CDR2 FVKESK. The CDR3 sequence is CASSQGTRNTGELFF. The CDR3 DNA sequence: TGTGCCAGCAGCCAAGGGACAAGAAACACCGGGGAGCTGTTTTTT.

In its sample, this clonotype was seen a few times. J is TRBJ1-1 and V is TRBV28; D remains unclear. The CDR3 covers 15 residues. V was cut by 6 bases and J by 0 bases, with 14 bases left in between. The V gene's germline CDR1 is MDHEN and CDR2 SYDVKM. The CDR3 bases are TGTGCCAGCAGCCCGGGCGCAGGAATGAACACTGAAGCTTTCTTT. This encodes CASSPGAGMNTEAFF.

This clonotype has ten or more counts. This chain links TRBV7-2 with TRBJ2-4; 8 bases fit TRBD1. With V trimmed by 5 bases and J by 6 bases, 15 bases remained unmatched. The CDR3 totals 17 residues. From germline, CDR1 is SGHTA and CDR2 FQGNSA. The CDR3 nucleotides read TGTGCCAGCAGCCCCACAAATTCCAGGGGGCGGGGAAACATTCAGTACTTC. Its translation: CASSPTNSRGRGNIQYF. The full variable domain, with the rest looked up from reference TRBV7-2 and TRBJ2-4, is GAGVSQSPSNKVTEKGKDVELRCDPISGHTALYWYRQSLGQGLEFLIYFQGNSAPDKSGLPSDRFSAERTGGSVSTLTIQRTQQEDSAVYLCASSPTNSRGRGNIQYFGAGTRLSVL.

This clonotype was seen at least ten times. The CDR3 DNA reads as TGTGCCAGCAGTATGCGGACAGGGGCCTATGGCTACACCTTC. It is translated as CASSMRTGAYGYTF. This chain links TRBV12-3 or TRBV12-4 with TRBJ1-2, with 9 bases matching TRBD1. The V segment lost 5 bases and the J segment 4 bases; nucleotides outside the gene matches: 5. There are 14 residues in the CDR3.

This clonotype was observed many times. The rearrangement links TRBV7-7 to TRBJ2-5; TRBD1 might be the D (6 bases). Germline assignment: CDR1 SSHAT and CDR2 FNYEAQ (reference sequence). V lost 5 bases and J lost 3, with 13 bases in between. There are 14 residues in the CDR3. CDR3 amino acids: CASSLAGQKETQYF. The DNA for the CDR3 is TGTGCCAGCAGCCTTGCCGGACAGAAAGAGACCCAGTACTTC.

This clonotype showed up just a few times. The CDR3, as DNA: TGCAGTGCTCCTCGTAGCTCCTACGAGCAGTACTTC. Its translation is CSAPRSSYEQYF. The V and J genes are TRBV20-1 and TRBJ2-7; D gene ambiguous. V dropped 5 bases and J dropped 0 bases, with 8 bases sitting between them. CDR3 size: 12 residues. Germline V gene lookup returns CDR1 DFQATT and CDR2 SNEGSKA (reference sequence).

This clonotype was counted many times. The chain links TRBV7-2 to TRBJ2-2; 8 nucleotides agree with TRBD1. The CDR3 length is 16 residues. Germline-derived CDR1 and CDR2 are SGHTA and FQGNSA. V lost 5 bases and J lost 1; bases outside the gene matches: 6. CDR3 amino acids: CASSIRGRGNTGELFF. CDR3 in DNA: TGTGCCAGCAGCATCAGGGGGCGAGGGAACACCGGGGAGCTGTTTTTT.

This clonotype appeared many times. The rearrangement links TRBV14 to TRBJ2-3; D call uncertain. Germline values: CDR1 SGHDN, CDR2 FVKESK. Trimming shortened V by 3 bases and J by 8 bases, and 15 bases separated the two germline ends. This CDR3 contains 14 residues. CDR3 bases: TGTGCCAGCAGCCAGGTTCCGGCTCCTGGTACGCAGTATTTT. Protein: CASSQVPAPGTQYF.

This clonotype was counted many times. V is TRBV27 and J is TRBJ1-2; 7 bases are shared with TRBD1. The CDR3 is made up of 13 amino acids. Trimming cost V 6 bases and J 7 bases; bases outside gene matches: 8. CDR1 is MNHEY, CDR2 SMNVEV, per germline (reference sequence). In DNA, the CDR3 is TGTGCCAGCAGCTACAGGGGAGGGGGTGGCTACACCTTC. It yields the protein CASSYRGGGGYTF.

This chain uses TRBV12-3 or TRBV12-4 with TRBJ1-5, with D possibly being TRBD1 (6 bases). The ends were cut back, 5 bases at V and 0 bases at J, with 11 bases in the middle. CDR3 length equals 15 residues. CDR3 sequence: CASSLGQNSNQPQHF. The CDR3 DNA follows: TGTGCCAGCAGTCTCGGACAGAATAGCAATCAGCCCCAGCATTTT.

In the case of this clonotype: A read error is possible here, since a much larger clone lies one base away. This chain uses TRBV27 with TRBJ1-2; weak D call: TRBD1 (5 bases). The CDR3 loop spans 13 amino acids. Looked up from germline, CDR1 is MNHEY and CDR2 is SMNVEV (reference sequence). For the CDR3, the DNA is TGTACCAGCAGTTTAGGGGTAGACTATGGCTACACCTTC. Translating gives CTSSLGVDYGYTF.

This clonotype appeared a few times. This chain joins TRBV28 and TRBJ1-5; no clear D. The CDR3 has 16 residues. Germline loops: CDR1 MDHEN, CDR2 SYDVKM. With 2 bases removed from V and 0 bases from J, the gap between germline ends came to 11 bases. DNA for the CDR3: TGTGCCAGCAGTTTACAAGGTATCCCTAGCAATCAGCCCCAGCATTTT. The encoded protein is CASSLQGIPSNQPQHF.

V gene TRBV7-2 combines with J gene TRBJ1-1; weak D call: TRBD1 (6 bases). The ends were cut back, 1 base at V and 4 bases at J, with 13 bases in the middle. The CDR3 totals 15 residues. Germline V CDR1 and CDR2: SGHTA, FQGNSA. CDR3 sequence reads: CASSLVFRGTTEAFF. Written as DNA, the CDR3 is TGTGCCAGCAGCTTAGTTTTTAGGGGGACCACTGAAGCTTTCTTT.

This chain's CDR3 is CASRSSDTSFTEAFF. CDR3 DNA sequence: TGTGCCAGCAGGAGCAGTGACACTAGCTTCACTGAAGCTTTCTTT. The V gene is TRBV28, the J gene TRBJ1-1; D not certain. This CDR3 contains 15 residues. V was cut by 6 bases and J by 4 bases, with 18 bases left in between. CDR1 and CDR2 from the germline V gene are MDHEN and SYDVKM.

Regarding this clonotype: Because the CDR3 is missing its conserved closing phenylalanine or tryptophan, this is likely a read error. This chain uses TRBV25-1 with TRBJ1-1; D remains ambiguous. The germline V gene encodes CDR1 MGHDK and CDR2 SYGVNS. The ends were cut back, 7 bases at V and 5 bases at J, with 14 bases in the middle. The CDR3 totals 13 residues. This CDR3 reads CASTPGGRTEAFY. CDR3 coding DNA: TGTGCCAGCACTCCAGGCGGCCGAACTGAAGCTTTCTAT.

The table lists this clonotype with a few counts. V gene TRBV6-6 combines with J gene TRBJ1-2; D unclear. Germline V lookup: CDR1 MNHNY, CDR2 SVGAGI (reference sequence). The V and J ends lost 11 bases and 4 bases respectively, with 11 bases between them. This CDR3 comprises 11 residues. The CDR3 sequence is CAVGRTYGYTF. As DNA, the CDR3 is TGTGCCGTAGGACGGACCTATGGCTACACCTTC.

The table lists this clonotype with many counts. The CDR3 protein is CASSLGGTGGLEQYF. The DNA of the CDR3 is TGTGCCAGCAGTTTGGGAGGGACAGGGGGCCTCGAGCAGTACTTC. The V gene is TRBV12-3 or TRBV12-4, the J gene TRBJ2-7; TRBD1 matches at 12 bases. This CDR3 spans 15 amino acids. V lost 3 bases, J lost 6 bases, and 6 bases stayed unmatched.

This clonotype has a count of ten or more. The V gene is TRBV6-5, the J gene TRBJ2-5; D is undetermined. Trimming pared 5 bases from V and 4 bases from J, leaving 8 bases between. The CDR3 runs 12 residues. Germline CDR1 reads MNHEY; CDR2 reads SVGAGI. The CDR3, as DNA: TGTGCCAGCAGTCCACGCCTAGAGACCCAGTACTTC. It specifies CASSPRLETQYF.

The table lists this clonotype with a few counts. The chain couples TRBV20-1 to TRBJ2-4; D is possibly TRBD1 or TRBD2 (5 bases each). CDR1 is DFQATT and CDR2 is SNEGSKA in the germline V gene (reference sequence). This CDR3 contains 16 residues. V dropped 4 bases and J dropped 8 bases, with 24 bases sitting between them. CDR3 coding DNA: TGCAGTGCTATGGGGGTGATGCCAGGCCTCACGGACATTCAGTACTTC. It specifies CSAMGVMPGLTDIQYF.

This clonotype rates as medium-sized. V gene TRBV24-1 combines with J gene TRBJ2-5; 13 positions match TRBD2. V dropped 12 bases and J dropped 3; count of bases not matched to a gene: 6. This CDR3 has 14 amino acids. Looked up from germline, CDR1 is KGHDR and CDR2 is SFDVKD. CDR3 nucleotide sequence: TGTGCCTCCGGGACTAGCGGGGCAGAAGAGACCCAGTACTTC. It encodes CASGTSGAEETQYF.

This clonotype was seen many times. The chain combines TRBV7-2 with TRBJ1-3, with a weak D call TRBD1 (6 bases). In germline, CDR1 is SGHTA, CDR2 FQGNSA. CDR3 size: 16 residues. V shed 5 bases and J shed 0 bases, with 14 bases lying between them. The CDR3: CASSQQGTRSGNTIYF. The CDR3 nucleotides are TGTGCCAGCAGCCAACAAGGGACACGCTCTGGAAACACCATATATTTT.

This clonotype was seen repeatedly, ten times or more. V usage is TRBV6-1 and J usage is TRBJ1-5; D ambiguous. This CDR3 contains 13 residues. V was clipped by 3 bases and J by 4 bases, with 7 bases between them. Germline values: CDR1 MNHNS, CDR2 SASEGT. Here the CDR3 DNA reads TGTGCCAGCAGTGAGTCAGGTAATCAGCCCCAGCATTTT. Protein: CASSESGNQPQHF.

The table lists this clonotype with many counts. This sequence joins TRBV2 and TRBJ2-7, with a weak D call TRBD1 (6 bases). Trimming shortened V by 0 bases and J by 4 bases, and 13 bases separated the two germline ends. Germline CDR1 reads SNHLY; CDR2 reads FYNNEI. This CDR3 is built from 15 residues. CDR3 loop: CASSEAPGAPYEQYF. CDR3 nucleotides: TGTGCCAGCAGTGAAGCGCCAGGGGCACCTTACGAGCAGTACTTC.